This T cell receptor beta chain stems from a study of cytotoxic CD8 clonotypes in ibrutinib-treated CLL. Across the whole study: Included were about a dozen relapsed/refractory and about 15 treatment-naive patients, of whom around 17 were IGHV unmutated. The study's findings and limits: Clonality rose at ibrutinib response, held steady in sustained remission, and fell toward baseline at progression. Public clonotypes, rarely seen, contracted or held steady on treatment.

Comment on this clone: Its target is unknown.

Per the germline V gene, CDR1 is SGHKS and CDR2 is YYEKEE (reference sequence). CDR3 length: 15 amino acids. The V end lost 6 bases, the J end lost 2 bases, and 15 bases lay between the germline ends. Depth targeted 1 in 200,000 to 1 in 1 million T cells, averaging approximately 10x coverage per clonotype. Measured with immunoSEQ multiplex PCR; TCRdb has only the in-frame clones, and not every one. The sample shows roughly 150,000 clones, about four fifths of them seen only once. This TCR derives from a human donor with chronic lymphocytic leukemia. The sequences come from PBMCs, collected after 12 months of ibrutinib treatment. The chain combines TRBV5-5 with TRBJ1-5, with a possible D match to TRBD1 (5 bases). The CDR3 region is CASTRGRTGNQPQHF. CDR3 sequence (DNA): TGTGCCAGCACCCGGGGCCGCACGGGCAATCAGCCCCAGCATTTT.